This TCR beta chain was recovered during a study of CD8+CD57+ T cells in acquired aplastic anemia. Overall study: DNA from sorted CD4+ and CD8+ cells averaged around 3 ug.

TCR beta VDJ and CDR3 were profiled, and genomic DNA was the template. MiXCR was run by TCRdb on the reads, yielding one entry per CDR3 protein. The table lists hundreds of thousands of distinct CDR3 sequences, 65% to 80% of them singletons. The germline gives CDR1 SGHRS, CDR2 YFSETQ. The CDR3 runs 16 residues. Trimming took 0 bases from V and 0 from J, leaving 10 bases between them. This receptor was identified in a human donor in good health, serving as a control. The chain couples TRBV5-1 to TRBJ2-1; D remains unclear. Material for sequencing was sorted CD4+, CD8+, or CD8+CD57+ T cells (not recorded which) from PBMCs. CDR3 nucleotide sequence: TGCGCCAGCAGCTTGGCAACAGCGAACTCCTACAATGAGCAGTTCTTC. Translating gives CASSLATANSYNEQFF.